This T cell receptor beta chain was captured by sequencing in a study of OX40 agonist ivuxolimab in advanced cancers. Findings and limits, study-wide: The antigens recognized by the expanded peripheral T cells, that is their antigen specificity, were not determined.

Some clones are missing from TCRdb's copy, which holds only in-frame ones; the method was immunoSEQ multiplex PCR. The sample holds around 97,000 clones; 80% to 90% are singletons and the top ten take 5.5%. The CDR3 runs 15 residues. V was shortened by 4 bases and J by 1 base, with 12 bases between the two germline ends. Germline V gene data show CDR1 as SGHDT and CDR2 as YYEEEE. The sample holds a few counts of this clone. Antigen specificity is unknown. This sequence originates from an adult with an advanced solid tumor such as melanoma, head and neck, liver or kidney cancer. The rearrangement links TRBV5-6 to TRBJ2-1, with unresolved D. Sample: CD4+ or CD8+ T cells sorted from blood, taken in a trial of the OX40 agonist ivuxolimab. The CDR3 DNA is TGTGCCAGCAGCCCCTACATGAGTTCCTACAATGAGCAGTTCTTC. Translated: CASSPYMSSYNEQFF. Combining the CDR3 with reference TRBV5-6 and TRBJ2-1 gives the whole variable domain DAGVTQSPTHLIKTRGQQVTLRCSPKSGHDTVSWYQQALGQGPQFIFQYYEEEERQRGNFPDRFSGHQFPNYSSELNVNALLLGDSALYLCASSPYMSSYNEQFFGPGTRLTVL.